Below, 3 T cell receptor beta chains from the same sample are listed, as sequenced in a study of blood T cell repertoires in COVID-19. Profiling relied on immunoSEQ multiplex PCR, and the TCRdb table lists in-frame clones only, not all of them. The table has about 82,000 clones, just under 80% seen once; the top ten hold about a third. Material: peripheral blood. The receptors derive from a man aged 55 to 69 with COVID-19, enrolled during active disease.

This chain uses TRBV11-2 with TRBJ2-1; the match to TRBD2 covers 7 bases. The germline CDR1 and CDR2 sequences are SGHAT and FQNNGV. The junction had 5 bases not matched to a gene; V was cut back by 0 bases and J by 3 bases. The CDR3 covers 16 residues. CDR3 region: CASSLDVAGFYNEQFF. CDR3 bases: TGTGCCAGCAGCTTAGATGTAGCGGGCTTCTACAATGAGCAGTTCTTC.

This chain joins TRBV6-5 and TRBJ1-2; the D gene is possibly TRBD1 (6 bases). Germline values: CDR1 MNHEY, CDR2 SVGAGI. Trimming took off 2 bases at V and 4 bases at J, with 11 bases between the two ends. The CDR3 runs to 14 residues. The CDR3 spells CASSYAGGGYGYTF. CDR3 sequence (DNA): TGTGCCAGCAGTTACGCGGGAGGGGGCTATGGCTACACCTTC.

The chain has TRBV7-9 and TRBJ1-2; D call uncertain. The germline V gene has CDR1 SEHNR and CDR2 FQNEAQ (reference sequence). V was cut by 3 bases and J by 6 bases, with 14 bases left in between. CDR3 size: 14 residues. CDR3 coding DNA: TGTGCCAGCAGCTTGGCCACCATCGGGGATGGCTACACCTTC. Residues: CASSLATIGDGYTF.